One and the same sample provided the 22 T cell receptor beta chains below, sequenced in a study of T cells in Graves' hyperthyroidism and ophthalmopathy. There were TCR beta CDR3 regions amplified from RNA transcripts. First-round RT-PCR with HTBI primers amplified the TCR CDR3 region. TCRdb reanalysed the multiplex PCR reads using MiXCR and keeps one entry per CDR3 protein. The data hold hundreds of thousands of distinct CDR3 sequences, with 14% observed a single time. Source material: blood. These receptors were obtained from a woman aged 30 to 39 with Graves' hyperthyroidism.

This clonotype was picked up a small number of times. V usage is TRBV10-3 and J usage is TRBJ2-3; 7 bases are shared with TRBD2. The CDR3 has 15 residues. The germline V gene encodes CDR1 ENHRY and CDR2 SYGVKD. With V trimmed by 2 bases and J by 2 bases, 4 bases remained unmatched. DNA for the CDR3: TGTGCCATCAGTGAGGCTAGCGGAGACACAGATACGCAGTATTTT. Encoded protein: CAISEASGDTDTQYF.

J is TRBJ2-1 and V is TRBV20-1, with 13 nucleotides matching TRBD2. Trimming took 6 bases from V and 12 from J; bases not matched to a gene: 14. Germline CDR1 and CDR2: DFQATT and SNEGSKA (reference sequence). This CDR3 comprises 15 residues. Here the CDR3 DNA reads TGCAGTGCCCCCAGGGGGACTAGCGGGACGGGGTGGCAGTTCTTC. Protein: CSAPRGTSGTGWQFF.

The sample holds many counts of this clonotype. The V and J genes are TRBV20-1 and TRBJ2-7; a weak D match, TRBD1 (6 bases). The CDR3 totals 14 residues. Germline V lookup: CDR1 DFQATT, CDR2 SNEGSKA (reference sequence). Trimming shortened V by 6 bases and J by 3 bases, and 18 bases separated the two germline ends. This CDR3 is CSASSFQGNYEQYF. The CDR3 DNA follows: TGCAGTGCATCGAGTTTTCAGGGGAACTACGAGCAGTACTTC.

This clonotype was recorded many times. The rearrangement uses TRBV15 and TRBJ2-1; 10 positions agree with TRBD1. Unmatched junction bases numbered 4, after V lost 5 bases and J lost 6 bases. CDR3 length equals 14 residues. CDR1 is LNHNV, CDR2 YYDKDF, per germline (reference sequence). The CDR3 region is CATSLRTGGNEQFF. In DNA, the CDR3 is TGTGCCACCAGCCTCCGGACAGGGGGCAATGAGCAGTTCTTC. Supplemented by reference TRBV15 and TRBJ2-1, the full variable domain reads DAMVIQNPRYQVTQFGKPVTLSCSQTLNHNVMYWYQQKSSQAPKLLFHYYDKDFNNEADTPDNFQSRRPNTSFCFLDIRSPGLGDTAMYLCATSLRTGGNEQFFGPGTRLTVL.

Worth noting for this clonotype: This may be a read error, as it is one base from a much larger clone. The V and J genes are TRBV3-1 and TRBJ1-1; a possible D gene is TRBD1 (6 bases). Between the trimmed V and J ends, which lost 8 bases and 2 bases, there was a span of 15 bases. The CDR3 consists of 14 residues. Per germline, CDR1 LGHDT and CDR2 YNNKEL (reference sequence). CDR3 sequence: CASGQRDTNTEAFF. The CDR3 DNA sequence: TGTGCCAGCGGACAAAGGGACACCAACACTGAAGCTTTCTTT.

The J gene is TRBJ2-4, the V gene TRBV7-2, with no clear D. The V end lost 1 base, the J end lost 0 bases, and 13 bases lay between the germline ends. Germline CDR1 SGHTA, CDR2 FQGNSA. The CDR3 loop spans 17 amino acids. CDR3 amino acids: CASSLEAVASAKNIQYF. As DNA, the CDR3 is TGTGCCAGCAGCTTAGAAGCAGTTGCTTCAGCCAAAAACATTCAGTACTTC.

The chain carries TRBV30 and TRBJ2-7; unclear D gene. V lost 4 bases and J 1 base, leaving 11 bases between the germline ends. CDR3 length equals 13 residues. Per the germline V gene, CDR1 is GTSNPN and CDR2 is SVGIG (reference sequence). In DNA, the CDR3 is TGTGCCTGGAAGCGACAAATTTCCTACGAGCAGTACTTC. It codes for CAWKRQISYEQYF.

This clonotype was recorded a few times. The rearrangement links TRBV20-1 to TRBJ1-2; the match to TRBD1 covers 8 bases. Looked up from germline, CDR1 is DFQATT and CDR2 is SNEGSKA (reference sequence). The junction had 15 bases not matched to a gene; V was cut back by 3 bases and J by 0 bases. The CDR3 contains 18 residues. The CDR3 loop reads CSARIQGTGLATNYGYTF. The CDR3 DNA reads as TGCAGTGCTAGGATTCAAGGGACAGGCTTGGCTACTAACTATGGCTACACCTTC.

This clonotype was detected ten times or more. V and J are TRBV28 and TRBJ1-2, with TRBD1 as a possible D gene (5 bases). CDR3 length: 12 amino acids. Germline CDR1 reads MDHEN; CDR2 reads SYDVKM. The V gene lost 7 bases and the J gene lost 8 bases, with 14 bases spanning the gap. CDR3 sequence reads: CASNAGSGGYTF. The CDR3 DNA follows: TGTGCCAGCAATGCAGGGTCAGGAGGCTACACCTTC.

The chain carries TRBV28 and TRBJ2-3, with D perhaps matching TRBD2 (5 bases). Germline V gene data show CDR1 as MDHEN and CDR2 as SYDVKM. CDR3 size: 14 residues. V dropped 2 bases and J dropped 3 bases, with 9 bases sitting between them. CDR3 in amino acids: CASSLDGKTDTQYF. CDR3 nucleotide sequence: TGTGCCAGCAGTTTAGACGGGAAGACAGATACGCAGTATTTT.

This clonotype was seen a few times. The chain links TRBV6-2 or TRBV6-3 to TRBJ2-2, with TRBD2 matching over 14 bases. The germline gives CDR1 MNHEY, CDR2 SVGEGT. The ends lost 0 bases at V and 4 bases at J; junction bases unmatched: 7. The CDR3 is 19 amino acids. The CDR3 DNA reads TGTGCCAGCAGTTACTCTAGGACTAGCGGGAGGTTGGGCACCGGGGAGCTGTTTTTT. This encodes CASSYSRTSGRLGTGELFF.

This rearrangement joins TRBV7-2 to TRBJ1-2; TRBD1 matches 10 bases. The CDR3 consists of 17 residues. V was clipped by 1 base and J by 3 bases; unmatched bases: 8. The V gene's germline CDR1 is SGHTA and CDR2 FQGNSA. CDR3 sequence: CASSLDPYGTGDYGYTF. CDR3 nucleotides: TGTGCCAGCAGCTTAGACCCTTACGGGACAGGGGACTATGGCTACACCTTC. The whole variable domain, filled in from reference TRBV7-2 and TRBJ1-2, reads GAGVSQSPSNKVTEKGKDVELRCDPISGHTALYWYRQSLGQGLEFLIYFQGNSAPDKSGLPSDRFSAERTGGSVSTLTIQRTQQEDSAVYLCASSLDPYGTGDYGYTFGSGTRLTVV.

This clonotype was picked up many times. V gene TRBV4-3 combines with J gene TRBJ2-2; a possible D gene is TRBD2 (5 bases). Per germline, CDR1 LGHNA and CDR2 YSLEER. V gave up 1 base and J gave up 5 bases, with 5 bases separating them. This CDR3 has 13 amino acids. The chain's CDR3 is CASSQGETGELFF. CDR3 nucleotides: TGCGCCAGCAGCCAAGGGGAGACCGGGGAGCTGTTTTTT.

Ten or more counts support this clonotype. V gene TRBV2 combines with J gene TRBJ2-2; 12 bases line up with TRBD2. The CDR3 consists of 18 residues. Looked up from germline, CDR1 is SNHLY and CDR2 is FYNNEI. V lost 7 bases to trimming and J lost 5 bases; unmatched junction nucleotides: 14. The chain's CDR3 is CASKRTHLAGGPTGELFF. CDR3 DNA sequence: TGTGCCAGCAAACGGACCCATCTAGCGGGAGGGCCGACCGGGGAGCTGTTTTTT.

At least ten counts were recorded for this clonotype. This chain joins TRBV28 and TRBJ1-1, with D maybe TRBD1 (5 bases). The CDR3 has 11 residues. V was trimmed by 3 bases and J by 6 bases, leaving 5 bases between them. Looked up from germline, CDR1 is MDHEN and CDR2 is SYDVKM. CDR3 nucleotide sequence: TGTGCCAGCAGTTTGGGGGCTGAAGCTTTCTTT. This codes for CASSLGAEAFF. The complete variable domain, with remaining parts taken from reference TRBV28 and TRBJ1-1, reads DVKVTQSSRYLVKRTGEKVFLECVQDMDHENMFWYRQDPGLGLRLIYFSYDVKMKEKGDIPEGYSVSREKKERFSLILESASTNQTSMYLCASSLGAEAFFGQGTRLTVV.

This clonotype came up many times. The chain is built from TRBV10-3 and TRBJ2-4; TRBD1 matches 11 bases. The trim removed 5 bases at V and 3 bases at J, leaving 6 bases unmatched. Germline-derived CDR1 and CDR2 are ENHRY and SYGVKD. The length of the CDR3 is 16 residues. The CDR3 spells CAISIGTGGGKNIQYF. CDR3 nucleotide sequence: TGTGCCATCAGTATCGGGACAGGGGGAGGCAAAAACATTCAGTACTTC.

The V gene is TRBV9, the J gene TRBJ2-1; D may match TRBD1 or TRBD2 (6 bases each). The CDR3 spans 16 residues. Trimming cost V 0 bases and J 10 bases, with 20 bases left between them. CDR1 and CDR2 from the germline V gene are SGDLS and YYNGEE. CDR3 residues: CASSVGLGQTGTEQFF. DNA of the CDR3: TGTGCCAGCAGCGTAGGACTAGGACAGACCGGTACGGAGCAGTTCTTC. The full variable domain, with the rest looked up from reference TRBV9 and TRBJ2-1, is DSGVTQTPKHLITATGQRVTLRCSPRSGDLSVYWYQQSLDQGLQFLIQYYNGEERAKGNILERFSAQQFPDLHSELNLSSLELGDSALYFCASSVGLGQTGTEQFFGPGTRLTVL.

This clonotype was observed at least ten times. The chain links TRBV28 to TRBJ1-2, with 8 bases aligning to TRBD1. CDR3 length: 16 amino acids. V trimming: 10 bases; J trimming: 6 bases; junction bases outside the gene matches: 19. CDR1 MDHEN and CDR2 SYDVKM come from the germline V gene. For the CDR3, the DNA is TGTGCCACACACACAGGGGGAGTGTCTAAGTACCATGGCTACACCTTC. Protein product: CATHTGGVSKYHGYTF.

CDR3 amino acids: CASLTSGRTSNTGELFF. CDR3 bases: TGTGCCAGCCTGACTAGCGGGAGAACCTCGAACACCGGGGAGCTGTTTTTT. The chain joins TRBV28 to TRBJ2-2; 12 bases match TRBD2. Trimming took 8 bases from V and 0 from J; bases not matched to a gene: 7. CDR1 and CDR2 (germline): MDHEN, SYDVKM. The CDR3 totals 17 residues.

This clonotype was recorded at least ten times. The chain has TRBV10-3 and TRBJ2-7; D possibly corresponds to TRBD1 (7 bases). This CDR3 spans 14 amino acids. The germline V and J ends were trimmed by 5 bases and 7 bases, with 18 bases remaining between them. CDR1 ENHRY and CDR2 SYGVKD come from the germline V gene. CDR3 in amino acids: CAISSDRDSEEQYF. In DNA, the CDR3 is TGTGCCATCAGTTCTGACAGGGACTCTGAGGAGCAGTACTTC.

This clonotype was seen at least ten times. The chain uses TRBV2 and TRBJ2-1, with a weak D call TRBD1 (5 bases). The CDR3 totals 12 residues. Germline values: CDR1 SNHLY, CDR2 FYNNEI. The V and J ends lost 2 bases and 12 bases respectively, with 11 bases between them. The CDR3 DNA sequence: TGTGCCAGCAGTGAATTTGGAGACAGGCAGTTCTTC. This encodes CASSEFGDRQFF.

This clonotype was seen more than once but under ten times. The chain joins TRBV10-3 to TRBJ1-6, with a possible D match to TRBD1 (5 bases). Germline CDR1 and CDR2: ENHRY and SYGVKD. V was cut by 5 bases and J by 5 bases, with 13 bases left in between. CDR3 size: 15 residues. CDR3 sequence reads: CAISRGQDHNSPLHF. The DNA of the CDR3 is TGTGCCATCAGTAGGGGCCAGGACCATAATTCACCCCTCCACTTT.